The next 22 T cell receptor beta chains were all read from a single sample in a study of shared clonotypes between healthy human individuals. Produced via immunoSEQ multiplex PCR; TCRdb's table is partial and in-frame only. The sample lists 2,500,000 or so clones, roughly 93% seen once, with 0.35% to 0.45% in the top ten. Material for sequencing was naive CD4+ T cells from PBMCs. Subset of the sample: CD45RA+ positively selected. The receptors were gathered from a man in his late teens or twenties in good health. Some clones in this sample may be carry-over from other donors' samples.

V gene TRBV11-3 combines with J gene TRBJ2-2, with 12 bases identical to TRBD2. There are 15 residues in the CDR3. CDR1 SGHNT and CDR2 YENEEA come from the germline V gene. V lost 4 bases to trimming and J lost 7 bases; unmatched junction nucleotides: 4. The DNA of the CDR3 is TGTGCCAGCAGCTCTGGGACTAGCGGGCGCGGGGAGCTGTTTTTT. Amino acids: CASSSGTSGRGELFF.

This clone was counted only a few times. The same CDR3 also results from other DNA sequences found in this sample. V gene TRBV5-1 combines with J gene TRBJ2-3; D unclear. The CDR3 runs to 14 residues. Deletions cut 0 bases from V and 0 bases from J, with 5 bases between. Germline-derived CDR1 and CDR2 are SGHRS and YFSETQ. CDR3 coding DNA: TGCGCCAGCAGCTTGGGACAAAGCACAGATACGCAGTATTTT. The encoded protein is CASSLGQSTDTQYF.

The genes are TRBV5-4 and TRBJ2-5, with 8 bases lining up with TRBD1. CDR3 length: 15 amino acids. Germline values: CDR1 SGHNT, CDR2 YYREEE (reference sequence). J gave up 5 bases and V 4 bases, and 10 bases lay outside the gene matches. The CDR3 sequence: CASSLNPTGGETQYF. CDR3 nucleotide sequence: TGTGCCAGCAGCCTAAATCCCACAGGGGGGGAGACCCAGTACTTC.

This sequence joins TRBV28 and TRBJ2-7; D perhaps matches TRBD2 (5 bases). The CDR3 has 12 amino acids. V lost 5 bases to trimming and J lost 0 bases, with 5 bases between them. Germline CDR1 MDHEN, CDR2 SYDVKM. Here the CDR3 DNA reads TGTGCCAGCAGTCGGGACTCCTACGAGCAGTACTTC. Its translation is CASSRDSYEQYF.

The chain joins TRBV25-1 to TRBJ2-1, with 9 bases that match TRBD1. J was trimmed by 8 bases and V by 6 bases; bases with no gene match: 11. This CDR3 contains 15 residues. Germline CDR1 MGHDK, CDR2 SYGVNS. The CDR3 is CASSLRDREFDEQFF. The CDR3 DNA reads TGTGCCAGCAGCCTCCGGGACAGGGAGTTCGATGAGCAGTTCTTC.

J is TRBJ2-5 and V is TRBV5-1; 9 bases are a match to TRBD1. Germline loops: CDR1 SGHRS, CDR2 YFSETQ. Trimming at V came to 5 bases and at J to 5 bases, leaving 7 bases not matched to a gene. The CDR3 is 14 residues long. This CDR3 is CASRYTGGSETQYF. CDR3 nucleotide sequence: TGCGCCAGCAGGTACACAGGGGGCTCGGAGACCCAGTACTTC.

The chain combines TRBV5-6 with TRBJ1-5; a weak D match, TRBD1 (6 bases). This CDR3 is built from 17 residues. In germline, CDR1 is SGHDT, CDR2 YYEEEE. The V end lost 0 bases, the J end lost 3 bases, and 16 bases lay between the germline ends. The CDR3 DNA sequence: TGTGCCAGCAGCTTGGGGGGGCGCAGGGGTTACAATCAGCCCCAGCATTTT. As protein: CASSLGGRRGYNQPQHF.

The rearrangement uses TRBV7-3 and TRBJ2-5; D possibly corresponds to TRBD1 (5 bases). CDR3 length equals 15 residues. Germline CDR1 and CDR2: SGHTA and FQGTGA. Between the trimmed V and J ends, which lost 8 bases and 4 bases, there was a span of 20 bases. CDR3 residues: CASSYGRDVAETQYF. Written as DNA, the CDR3 is TGTGCCAGCTCATATGGCAGGGATGTAGCAGAGACCCAGTACTTC.

The genes are TRBV6-6 and TRBJ2-7; D is uncertain. The CDR3 loop spans 13 amino acids. In germline, CDR1 is MNHNY, CDR2 SVGAGI (reference sequence). V shed 2 bases and J shed 2 bases, with 7 bases lying between them. Written as DNA, the CDR3 is TGTGCCAGCAGTTACGCCAGAACCTACGAGCAGTACTTC. Amino acid sequence: CASSYARTYEQYF.

CDR3 loop: CASSNGLASYNEQFF. CDR3 sequence (DNA): TGCGCCAGCAGTAACGGACTAGCCAGTTACAATGAGCAGTTCTTC. The chain recombines TRBV5-1 with TRBJ2-1, with 8 bases lining up with TRBD2. The germline V gene encodes CDR1 SGHRS and CDR2 YFSETQ. With V trimmed by 5 bases and J by 4 bases, 8 bases remained unmatched. CDR3 length equals 15 residues. Combining the CDR3 with reference TRBV5-1 and TRBJ2-1 gives the whole variable domain KAGVTQTPRYLIKTRGQQVTLSCSPISGHRSVSWYQQTPGQGLQFLFEYFSETQRNKGNFPGRFSGRQFSNSRSEMNVSTLELGDSALYLCASSNGLASYNEQFFGPGTRLTVL.

The CDR3 loop is CASSRPMGRLPYEQYF. CDR3 DNA sequence: TGTGCCAGCAGCCGCCCGATGGGGAGACTCCCCTACGAGCAGTACTTC. The chain employs TRBV7-6 and TRBJ2-7, with D maybe TRBD2 (5 bases). The germline gives CDR1 SGHVS, CDR2 FNYEAQ. The CDR3 is made up of 16 amino acids. The V gene lost 5 bases and the J gene lost 2 bases, with 19 bases spanning the gap.

The chain has TRBV7-9 and TRBJ1-5, with 7 bases aligning to TRBD1. The CDR3 is 15 residues long. Germline V gene data show CDR1 as SEHNR and CDR2 as FQNEAQ (reference sequence). V lost 1 base, J lost 6 bases, and 6 bases stayed unmatched. The CDR3 region has the DNA TGTGCCAGCAGCTTAGGCGGCAGGGGGGCTCAGCCCCAGCATTTT. The encoded protein is CASSLGGRGAQPQHF.

The chain joins TRBV4-3 to TRBJ2-1; D possibly corresponds to TRBD2 (5 bases). The CDR3 loop spans 17 amino acids. Between the trimmed V and J ends, which lost 0 bases and 5 bases, there was a span of 17 bases. Germline V gene lookup returns CDR1 LGHNA and CDR2 YSLEER. CDR3 coding DNA: TGCGCCAGCAGCCAAGATCTTCTCCCTAGGGAGAACAATGAGCAGTTCTTC. Protein: CASSQDLLPRENNEQFF.

The V call is TRBV6-6, the J call TRBJ2-2; maybe TRBD1 (5 bases). Germline CDR1 is MNHNY and CDR2 is SVGAGI (reference sequence). The CDR3 extends over 15 amino acids. V lost 0 bases and J 0 bases, leaving 5 bases between the germline ends. This CDR3 is CASSYSDTNTGELFF. CDR3 nucleotides: TGTGCCAGCAGTTACTCGGACACGAACACCGGGGAGCTGTTTTTT.

This chain links TRBV28 with TRBJ2-1; 7 bases match TRBD2. CDR3 size: 15 residues. Germline V gene lookup returns CDR1 MDHEN and CDR2 SYDVKM. V lost 6 bases, J lost 8 bases, and 13 bases stayed unmatched. The CDR3 region has the DNA TGTGCCAGCAGCCTGGGGAGCGGGAATAAGCATGAGCAGTTCTTC. Translating gives CASSLGSGNKHEQFF.

This chain uses TRBV27 with TRBJ1-4, with D unclear. Germline assignment: CDR1 MNHEY and CDR2 SMNVEV (reference sequence). V was cut by 3 bases and J by 8 bases, with 13 bases left in between. This CDR3 has 14 residues. CDR3 loop: CASSFLNVGEKLFF. The CDR3, as DNA: TGTGCCAGCAGTTTCCTCAATGTGGGGGAAAAACTGTTTTTT.

The V call is TRBV4-3, the J call TRBJ2-3; 7 nucleotides align to TRBD2. Looked up from germline, CDR1 is LGHNA and CDR2 is YSLEER. Trimming removed 1 base from V and 2 bases from J; junction bases left unmatched: 6. This CDR3 comprises 16 residues. The CDR3 is CASSQGLAALTDTQYF. Here the CDR3 DNA reads TGCGCCAGCAGCCAAGGTCTAGCGGCTCTCACAGATACGCAGTATTTT.

The rearrangement uses TRBV18 and TRBJ2-7; 8 bases map to TRBD2. Germline lookup yields CDR1 KGHSH and CDR2 LQKENI. V was pared by 0 bases and J by 7 bases, with 8 bases of the junction left unmatched. The CDR3 extends over 15 amino acids. CDR3 loop: CASSPPGTRNSEQYF. The CDR3 nucleotides read TGTGCCAGCTCACCACCCGGGACTAGAAACTCAGAGCAGTACTTC.

This chain connects TRBV14 to TRBJ2-1; 8 bases match TRBD1. Trimming at V came to 4 bases and at J to 4 bases, leaving 6 bases not matched to a gene. This CDR3 contains 15 residues. Germline CDR1 reads SGHDN; CDR2 reads FVKESK. CDR3 nucleotides: TGTGCCAGCAGCCTTTTAAGACAGGGGTACAATGAGCAGTTCTTC. Translation gives CASSLLRQGYNEQFF.

This chain links TRBV6-1 with TRBJ1-5, with D possibly being TRBD1 (5 bases). The ends were cut back, 1 base at V and 6 bases at J, with 10 bases in the middle. There are 14 residues in the CDR3. From germline, CDR1 is MNHNS and CDR2 SASEGT. CDR3 amino acids: CASSEGPRVQPQHF. In DNA, the CDR3 is TGTGCCAGCAGTGAAGGGCCCAGGGTTCAGCCCCAGCATTTT.

Notes on this clone: Other nucleotide sequences in the sample specify the same CDR3. This sequence joins TRBV20-1 and TRBJ2-3; D gene ambiguous. This CDR3 has 11 residues. The V end was cut by 6 bases, the J end by 1 base, with 5 bases between. Germline V gives CDR1 DFQATT, CDR2 SNEGSKA (reference sequence). The CDR3 region is CSARRTDTQYF. The CDR3 nucleotides are TGCAGTGCCCGGCGCACAGATACGCAGTATTTT.

The chain links TRBV19 to TRBJ1-1; 9 bases align to TRBD1. CDR1 LNHDA and CDR2 SQIVND come from the germline V gene (reference sequence). The CDR3 runs to 15 residues. The J segment lost 5 bases and the V segment lost 6 bases, leaving 10 bases of the junction unmatched. The CDR3 DNA is TGTGCCAGTAGGGCACAGGGGGCGAGGGGGACTGAAGCTTTCTTT. This gives the protein CASRAQGARGTEAFF. Full variable domain (remainder filled in from reference TRBV19 and TRBJ1-1): DGGITQSPKYLFRKEGQNVTLSCEQNLNHDAMYWYRQDPGQGLRLIYYSQIVNDFQKGDIAEGYSVSREKKESFPLTVTSAQKNPTAFYLCASRAQGARGTEAFFGQGTRLTVV.